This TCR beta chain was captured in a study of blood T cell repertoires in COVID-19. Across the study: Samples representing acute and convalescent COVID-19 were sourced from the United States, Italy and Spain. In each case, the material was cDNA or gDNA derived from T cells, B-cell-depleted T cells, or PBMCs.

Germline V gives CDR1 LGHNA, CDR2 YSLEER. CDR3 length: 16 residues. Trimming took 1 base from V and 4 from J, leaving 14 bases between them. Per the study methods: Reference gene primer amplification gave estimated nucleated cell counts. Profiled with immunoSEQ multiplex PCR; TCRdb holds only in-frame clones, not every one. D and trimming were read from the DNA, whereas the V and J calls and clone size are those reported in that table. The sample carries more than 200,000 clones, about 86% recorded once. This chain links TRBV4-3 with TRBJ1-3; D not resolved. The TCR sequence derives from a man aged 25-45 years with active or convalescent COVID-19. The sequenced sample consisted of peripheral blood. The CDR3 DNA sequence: TGCGCCAGCAGCCAAGCGTCCAGGCCAAAGGGAAACACCATATATTTT. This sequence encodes CASSQASRPKGNTIYF.